Listed here are 10 T cell receptor beta chains from one sample, sequenced in a study of CD8 T cells in ankylosing spondylitis. TCRdb reanalysed the 5' RACE reads using MiXCR and keeps one entry per CDR3 protein. The sample includes some 250,000 distinct CDR3 sequences, roughly 8.6% of them seen just once. Source material: blood, either unsorted or a sorted T cell fraction (not recorded which). All receptors derive from a male donor with ankylosing spondylitis or in good health (not recorded which).

The table lists this clonotype with many counts. This rearrangement joins TRBV5-6 to TRBJ1-3, with TRBD1 as a possible D gene (5 bases). V was trimmed by 4 bases and J by 0 bases, leaving 14 bases between them. The CDR3 totals 16 residues. The germline CDR1 and CDR2 sequences are SGHDT and YYEEEE. The CDR3 DNA follows: TGTGCCAGCAGCCCAGGGAGGGGAGTCTCTGGAAACACCATATATTTT. Its protein is CASSPGRGVSGNTIYF.

This clonotype occurred a few times. The chain couples TRBV20-1 to TRBJ1-4; no definite D call. The CDR3 extends over 15 amino acids. The germline V and J ends were trimmed by 0 bases and 3 bases, with 11 bases remaining between them. The germline V gene encodes CDR1 DFQATT and CDR2 SNEGSKA (reference sequence). The chain's CDR3 is CSARDQWEANEKLFF. The CDR3 bases are TGCAGTGCTAGAGATCAATGGGAGGCTAATGAAAAACTGTTTTTT.

The chain links TRBV20-1 to TRBJ1-6, with 7 bases fitting TRBD1. V was pared by 3 bases and J by 7 bases, with 15 bases of the junction left unmatched. CDR1 is DFQATT, CDR2 SNEGSKA, per germline (reference sequence). This CDR3 has 17 amino acids. CDR3 bases: TGCAGTGCTAGGACTGGGAGAACGAACAGGGGAAATTCACCCCTCCACTTT. Residues: CSARTGRTNRGNSPLHF.

Ten or more counts support this clonotype. This chain connects TRBV5-1 to TRBJ1-1; 10 bases map to TRBD1. This CDR3 region has 15 residues. V lost 4 bases to trimming and J lost 4 bases; unmatched junction nucleotides: 7. Looked up from germline, CDR1 is SGHRS and CDR2 is YFSETQ. The CDR3 DNA is TGCGCCAGCAGCCCAAGGACAGGGGGAAGCACTGAAGCTTTCTTT. Its protein product is CASSPRTGGSTEAFF.

V is TRBV18 and J is TRBJ1-5; no clear D gene. The CDR3 sequence is 15 residues long. Germline V gene data show CDR1 as KGHSH and CDR2 as LQKENI. V shed 0 bases and J shed 7 bases, with 13 bases lying between them. CDR3 loop: CASSPPMGFDQPQHF. The CDR3 DNA reads as TGTGCCAGCTCACCACCGATGGGATTCGACCAGCCCCAGCATTTT.

In this sample, this clonotype turned up many times. The CDR3 loop reads CASSVGGFMNTGELFF. CDR3 nucleotides: TGTGCCAGCAGCGTAGGTGGCTTTATGAACACCGGGGAGCTGTTTTTT. The genes are TRBV9 and TRBJ2-2; D is ambiguous. With 0 bases removed from V and 1 base from J, the gap between germline ends came to 10 bases. CDR3 length: 16 residues. Germline V gene lookup returns CDR1 SGDLS and CDR2 YYNGEE.

This clonotype has ten or more counts. This chain connects TRBV7-2 to TRBJ1-6, with 7 bases fitting TRBD1. V lost 1 base and J lost 11; bases outside the gene matches: 8. The CDR3 has 15 amino acids. Germline assignment: CDR1 SGHTA and CDR2 FQGNSA. Here the CDR3 reads CASSLDSDRVAPLHF. CDR3 nucleotide sequence: TGTGCCAGCAGCTTAGATTCCGACAGGGTGGCACCCCTCCACTTT.

This clonotype was seen many times. The chain is built from TRBV20-1 and TRBJ2-5; TRBD1 might be the D (5 bases). The germline gives CDR1 DFQATT, CDR2 SNEGSKA (reference sequence). The CDR3 spans 15 residues. Trimming left V 0 bases short and J 5 bases short, with 16 bases between. The CDR3 here is CSARDLGRVGETQYF. The CDR3 DNA reads as TGCAGTGCTAGAGATCTGGGCAGGGTGGGGGAGACCCAGTACTTC.

This clonotype has more than one count but fewer than ten. This chain links TRBV7-2 with TRBJ2-2, with 9 bases identical to TRBD2. The CDR3 is made up of 16 amino acids. CDR1 is SGHTA, CDR2 FQGNSA, per germline. The V and J ends lost 1 base and 5 bases, in that order; junction bases with no gene match: 5. This CDR3 is CASSLVASGGTGELFF. CDR3 DNA: TGTGCCAGCAGCTTAGTGGCGAGCGGGGGGACCGGGGAGCTGTTTTTT. Together with reference TRBV7-2 and TRBJ2-2, the CDR3 gives the full variable domain: GAGVSQSPSNKVTEKGKDVELRCDPISGHTALYWYRQSLGQGLEFLIYFQGNSAPDKSGLPSDRFSAERTGGSVSTLTIQRTQQEDSAVYLCASSLVASGGTGELFFGEGSRLTVL.

This clonotype was seen ten or more times. V usage is TRBV4-3 and J usage is TRBJ2-3; 8 bases map to TRBD2. Germline V gives CDR1 LGHNA, CDR2 YSLEER. The V gene end was trimmed by 1 base and the J gene end by 4 bases; junction bases not matched to a gene: 7. The CDR3 contains 16 residues. CDR3 sequence (DNA): TGCGCCAGCAGCCAAGCTGACGGGGGGGCCGCAGATACGCAGTATTTT. Translation gives CASSQADGGAADTQYF.